The T cell receptor (beta chain) described here comes from a study of regulatory T cells in long-lasting Graves disease. Germline V CDR1 and CDR2: KGHDR, SFDVKD. J was trimmed by 8 bases and V by 5 bases; bases with no gene match: 6. The CDR3 covers 14 residues. Study-level points and caveats: It was possible that the small sample size reduced accuracy.

In building TCR beta libraries, iRepertoire HTBI primers were used together with Arm-PCR of CDR3 regions. Each CDR3 protein is one row after TCRdb ran MiXCR on the multiplex PCR reads. The top ten clones hold roughly 25% of a sample with some 560,000 distinct CDR3 sequences, about 16% of them seen once. Time point noted: newly diagnosed GD, antithyroid drugs for less than 3 months. PBMC-extracted RNA yielded the TCR library. Turning to this clonotype: Its antigen is currently unknown.

This sample was also put to use in a study of T cells in Graves' hyperthyroidism and ophthalmopathy.

This clonotype originated in a woman aged 35-60 years with Graves disease. This chain connects TRBV24-1 to TRBJ1-2; 11 bases match TRBD1. The starting material was peripheral blood mononuclear cells (PBMCs), obtained at new diagnosis, from a patient treated with antithyroid drugs. CDR3 in amino acids: CATSAGQGARGYTF. The CDR3 DNA reads TGTGCCACCAGTGCCGGACAGGGGGCGCGAGGCTACACCTTC.